These 27 T cell receptor beta chains share one sample of origin, sequenced in a study of beta chain features in type 1 diabetes. TCRB transcripts that were expressed got sequenced, as all of the isolated RNA had been reverse transcribed. Produced via immunoSEQ multiplex PCR; TCRdb's table is partial and in-frame only. The table shows 250,000 or so clones, with about 30% occurring only once. Sequencing was done on a sample of central memory CD4+ T cells from blood. These receptor sequences come from a man under 40 in good health.

The genes are TRBV7-2 and TRBJ1-2; D call uncertain. The germline gives CDR1 SGHTA, CDR2 FQGNSA. CDR3 length: 13 residues. Between the trimmed V and J ends, which lost 3 bases and 0 bases, there was a span of 5 bases. The CDR3 DNA is TGTGCCAGCAGCTTGAAGACTAACTATGGCTACACCTTC. Encoded protein: CASSLKTNYGYTF.

V is TRBV4-1 and J is TRBJ1-6; D might be TRBD1 (5 bases). This CDR3 comprises 17 residues. V shed 1 base and J shed 6 bases, with 16 bases lying between them. Per the germline V gene, CDR1 is MGHRA and CDR2 is YSYEKL. CDR3 nucleotides: TGCGCCAGCAGCCAAGCTTCTCCCAGGGCAGTTAATTCACCCCTCCACTTT. Its protein is CASSQASPRAVNSPLHF.

The table lists this clone with a few counts. This chain connects TRBV29-1 to TRBJ2-5; possibly TRBD2 for D (6 bases). CDR1 and CDR2 from the germline V gene are SQVTM and ANQGSEA. V was clipped by 1 base and J by 3 bases, with 6 bases between them. The CDR3 has 12 amino acids. For the CDR3, the DNA is TGCAGCGTTGAAGGACTAGAAGAGACCCAGTACTTC. This codes for CSVEGLEETQYF.

This clone was seen ten or more times. This rearrangement joins TRBV6-6 to TRBJ2-2; the D is unclear. The CDR3 spans 11 residues. V lost 2 bases, J lost 6 bases, and 1 base lay in between. Germline values: CDR1 MNHNY, CDR2 SVGAGI (reference sequence). DNA of the CDR3: TGTGCCAGCAGTTACGCCGGGGAGCTGTTTTTT. It encodes CASSYAGELFF.

This clone has a handful of counts. This chain's CDR3 is CAWKGDSPYEQYF. The CDR3 nucleotides are TGTGCCTGGAAGGGTGACAGTCCCTACGAGCAGTACTTC. The chain employs TRBV30 and TRBJ2-7, with a possible D match to TRBD1 (5 bases). CDR1 is GTSNPN and CDR2 is SVGIG in the germline V gene (reference sequence). Deletions cut 4 bases from V and 2 bases from J, with 12 bases between. The CDR3 totals 13 residues. Filled out from reference TRBV30 and TRBJ2-7, the complete variable domain reads SQTIHQWPATLVQPVGSPLSLECTVEGTSNPNLYWYRQAAGRGLQLLFYSVGIGQISSEVPQNLSASRPQDRQFILSSKKLLLSDSGFYLCAWKGDSPYEQYFGPGTRLTVT.

This clone has only a few counts. This chain links TRBV9 with TRBJ2-3; D is possibly TRBD1 (6 bases). Germline V gives CDR1 SGDLS, CDR2 YYNGEE. The CDR3 sequence is 13 residues long. Trimming shortened V by 7 bases and J by 2 bases, and 11 bases separated the two germline ends. The CDR3 loop is CASGQPTTDTQYF. CDR3 bases: TGTGCCAGCGGACAGCCGACCACAGATACGCAGTATTTT.

The chain links TRBV30 to TRBJ1-1, with a possible D match to TRBD1 (6 bases). This CDR3 region has 12 residues. Germline lookup yields CDR1 GTSNPN and CDR2 SVGIG (reference sequence). V lost 8 bases and J lost 1, with 11 bases in between. The CDR3 nucleotides read TGTGCCGGTCTAGGGGGGAACACTGAAGCTTTCTTT. Its protein is CAGLGGNTEAFF.

This clone was observed a few times. This sequence joins TRBV28 and TRBJ2-1; D not resolved. Between the trimmed V and J ends, which lost 6 bases and 1 base, there was a span of 16 bases. Germline V lookup: CDR1 MDHEN, CDR2 SYDVKM. This CDR3 has 16 amino acids. The CDR3 bases are TGTGCCAGCAGCCCCCTTTCAGCCCGTTCCTACAATGAGCAGTTCTTC. Amino acid sequence: CASSPLSARSYNEQFF.

Only a few counts were recorded for this clone. The chain has TRBV25-1 and TRBJ1-1; 9 nucleotides align to TRBD1. Per germline, CDR1 MGHDK and CDR2 SYGVNS. Losses at the gene ends were 7 bases for V and 3 bases for J; bases not matched to a gene: 3. This CDR3 region has 13 residues. The chain's CDR3 is CASKTGGHTEAFF. The CDR3 nucleotides are TGTGCCAGCAAAACAGGGGGCCACACTGAAGCTTTCTTT.

This clone came up a few times. The rearrangement joins TRBV7-2 to TRBJ2-1; TRBD2 aligns across 10 bases. Trimming at V came to 2 bases and at J to 7 bases, leaving 5 bases not matched to a gene. CDR1 and CDR2 from the germline V gene are SGHTA and FQGNSA. The length of the CDR3 is 15 residues. The CDR3 region is CASSLLGLATNEQFF. In DNA form, the CDR3 reads TGTGCCAGCAGCTTACTGGGACTAGCGACGAATGAGCAGTTCTTC.

This clone was picked up a small number of times. Other DNA sequences from this sample encode an identical CDR3 as well. The chain carries TRBV30 and TRBJ1-2; D unresolved. Germline lookup yields CDR1 GTSNPN and CDR2 SVGIG (reference sequence). The CDR3 extends over 13 amino acids. V shed 0 bases and J shed 2 bases, with 7 bases lying between them. The CDR3 here is CAWSVTGNYGYTF. The DNA of the CDR3 is TGTGCCTGGAGTGTAACGGGCAACTATGGCTACACCTTC.

The J gene is TRBJ2-5, the V gene TRBV6-1, with TRBD1 identical over 8 bases. Trimming took 4 bases from V and 4 from J; bases not matched to a gene: 8. The CDR3 spans 15 residues. CDR1 is MNHNS and CDR2 is SASEGT in the germline V gene. This CDR3 is CASSVDRVDLETQYF. CDR3 coding DNA: TGTGCCAGCAGTGTGGACAGGGTCGATTTAGAGACCCAGTACTTC.

The J gene is TRBJ1-1, the V gene TRBV7-2; D remains ambiguous. Trimming took 4 bases from V and 0 from J, leaving 6 bases between them. This CDR3 region has 13 residues. From germline, CDR1 is SGHTA and CDR2 FQGNSA. The CDR3 loop is CASSSLMNTEAFF. CDR3 sequence (DNA): TGTGCCAGCAGCTCTCTGATGAACACTGAAGCTTTCTTT.

A few counts support this clone. At the DNA level, this CDR3 is encoded by other sequences in the same sample as well. The rearrangement joins TRBV5-1 to TRBJ2-3; D remains unclear. V was trimmed by 4 bases and J by 0 bases, leaving 6 bases between them. Germline CDR1 is SGHRS and CDR2 is YFSETQ. The CDR3 extends over 13 amino acids. CDR3 DNA sequence: TGCGCCAGCAGCCCCACTAGCACAGATACGCAGTATTTT. Protein: CASSPTSTDTQYF.

This clone was seen a handful of times. This chain links TRBV11-2 with TRBJ2-1; no reliable D call. The germline V gene has CDR1 SGHAT and CDR2 FQNNGV. The CDR3 runs 15 residues. Trimming took 2 bases from V and 0 from J, leaving 8 bases between them. The CDR3 DNA reads as TGTGCCAGCAGCTTACTAGGCTCCTCCTACAATGAGCAGTTCTTC. Residues: CASSLLGSSYNEQFF.

The gene calls are TRBV29-1 and TRBJ2-6; D gene uncertain. The CDR3 spans 15 residues. CDR1 is SQVTM and CDR2 is ANQGSEA in the germline V gene. V shed 4 bases and J shed 0 bases, with 10 bases lying between them. This chain's CDR3 is CSVGSGSSGANVLTF. The CDR3 DNA reads as TGCAGCGTTGGATCGGGTTCCTCTGGGGCCAACGTCCTGACTTTC.

The rearrangement uses TRBV6-5 and TRBJ2-1, with D unclear. V was clipped by 7 bases and J by 6 bases, with 7 bases between them. The CDR3 consists of 11 residues. Germline CDR1 reads MNHEY; CDR2 reads SVGAGI. The CDR3 loop reads CASKGGNEQFF. CDR3 DNA sequence: TGTGCCAGCAAAGGTGGCAATGAGCAGTTCTTC.

This clone was counted at least ten times. The chain employs TRBV28 and TRBJ2-3; D uncertain. With 10 bases removed from V and 1 base from J, the gap between germline ends came to 9 bases. Germline CDR1 MDHEN, CDR2 SYDVKM. The CDR3 extends over 12 amino acids. This CDR3 reads CATSDGTDTQYF. As DNA, the CDR3 is TGTGCCACTTCGGACGGCACAGATACGCAGTATTTT. Full variable domain (rest looked up from reference TRBV28 and TRBJ2-3): DVKVTQSSRYLVKRTGEKVFLECVQDMDHENMFWYRQDPGLGLRLIYFSYDVKMKEKGDIPEGYSVSREKKERFSLILESASTNQTSMYLCATSDGTDTQYFGPGTRLTVL.

The chain couples TRBV19 to TRBJ1-3, with a weak D call TRBD1 (6 bases). Trimming left V 5 bases short and J 2 bases short, with 13 bases between. Germline V gene lookup returns CDR1 LNHDA and CDR2 SQIVND (reference sequence). The CDR3 spans 15 residues. The CDR3, as DNA: TGTGCCAGTAGTTCCCGGACAGATCCTGGAAACACCATATATTTT. Its translation is CASSSRTDPGNTIYF. The variable domain in full, with the rest retrieved from reference TRBV19 and TRBJ1-3, is DGGITQSPKYLFRKEGQNVTLSCEQNLNHDAMYWYRQDPGQGLRLIYYSQIVNDFQKGDIAEGYSVSREKKESFPLTVTSAQKNPTAFYLCASSSRTDPGNTIYFGEGSWLTVV.

This clone has just a few counts. The chain links TRBV10-3 to TRBJ2-1; D is ambiguous. Between the trimmed V and J ends, which lost 3 bases and 0 bases, there was a span of 12 bases. Germline lookup yields CDR1 ENHRY and CDR2 SYGVKD. The CDR3 is made up of 16 amino acids. In nucleotides, the CDR3 is TGTGCCATCAGTGATTTGGTCGGTAGCTCCTACAATGAGCAGTTCTTC. It encodes CAISDLVGSSYNEQFF.

This clone has a count of ten or more. J is TRBJ2-1 and V is TRBV14; D is unclear. This CDR3 contains 13 residues. V was trimmed by 1 base and J by 11 bases, leaving 12 bases between them. CDR1 is SGHDN, CDR2 FVKESK, per germline. The CDR3 bases are TGTGCCAGCAGCCAAGGGGCAGCAAGAAAGCAGTTCTTC. Translation: CASSQGAARKQFF.

J is TRBJ2-7 and V is TRBV5-1; D remains ambiguous. Trimming removed 0 bases from V and 3 bases from J, with 7 bases in between. This CDR3 region has 13 residues. Germline values: CDR1 SGHRS, CDR2 YFSETQ. The CDR3 region is CASSLDSDYEQYF. The CDR3 DNA reads as TGCGCCAGCAGCTTGGACAGTGACTACGAGCAGTACTTC.

V is TRBV5-6 and J is TRBJ2-3, with 7 bases identical to TRBD1. The CDR3 spans 14 residues. Trimming cost V 2 bases and J 1 base; bases outside gene matches: 1. The germline CDR1 and CDR2 sequences are SGHDT and YYEEEE. CDR3 in DNA: TGTGCCAGCAGCTTCGGACAGGGCACAGATACGCAGTATTTT. Translating it yields CASSFGQGTDTQYF.

The chain couples TRBV4-3 to TRBJ2-7; D gene ambiguous. This CDR3 comprises 14 residues. The germline gives CDR1 LGHNA, CDR2 YSLEER. V was pared by 1 base and J by 3 bases, with 10 bases between. CDR3 protein: CASSQGLGVYEQYF. CDR3 sequence (DNA): TGCGCCAGCAGCCAAGGCCTAGGAGTCTACGAGCAGTACTTC.

In this sample, this clone turned up a few times. This chain joins TRBV29-1 and TRBJ2-3; 8 positions agree with TRBD2. In germline, CDR1 is SQVTM, CDR2 ANQGSEA. The V and J ends lost 4 bases and 2 bases, in that order; junction bases with no gene match: 5. The CDR3 has 14 residues. As DNA, the CDR3 is TGCAGCGTTGGAGCGGGGGCCACCACAGATACGCAGTATTTT. Encoded protein: CSVGAGATTDTQYF.

Comment on this clone: This sample also contains other DNA sequences that code for the same CDR3. CDR3 in amino acids: CSVREAYEQYF. For the CDR3, the DNA is TGCAGCGTCAGAGAGGCCTACGAGCAGTACTTC. The chain links TRBV29-1 to TRBJ2-7; no firm D call. CDR1 and CDR2 from the germline V gene are SQVTM and ANQGSEA. The germline V and J ends were trimmed by 6 bases and 2 bases, with 8 bases remaining between them. The CDR3 is 11 amino acids.

Details on this clone: The identical CDR3 is also encoded by other nucleotide sequences in the sample. The gene calls are TRBV9 and TRBJ2-1; 8 positions agree with TRBD1. V lost 4 bases, J lost 2 bases, and 5 bases stayed unmatched. The length of the CDR3 is 15 residues. CDR1 is SGDLS and CDR2 is YYNGEE in the germline V gene. CDR3 sequence (DNA): TGTGCCAGCAGCCCTAGGGACAGGACCTACAATGAGCAGTTCTTC. It is translated as CASSPRDRTYNEQFF.